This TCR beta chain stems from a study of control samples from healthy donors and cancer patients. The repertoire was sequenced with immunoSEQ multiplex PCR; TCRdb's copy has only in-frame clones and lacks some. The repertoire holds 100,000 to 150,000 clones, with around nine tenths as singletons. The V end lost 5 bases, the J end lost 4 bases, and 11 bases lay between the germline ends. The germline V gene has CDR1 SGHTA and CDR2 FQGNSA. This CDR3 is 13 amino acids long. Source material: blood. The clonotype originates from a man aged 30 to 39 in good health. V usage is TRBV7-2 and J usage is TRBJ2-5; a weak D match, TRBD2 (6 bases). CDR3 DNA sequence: TGTGCCAGCAGCCGTCGGGGGAGAGAGACCCAGTACTTC. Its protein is CASSRRGRETQYF. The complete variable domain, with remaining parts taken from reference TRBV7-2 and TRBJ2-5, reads GAGVSQSPSNKVTEKGKDVELRCDPISGHTALYWYRQSLGQGLEFLIYFQGNSAPDKSGLPSDRFSAERTGGSVSTLTIQRTQQEDSAVYLCASSRRGRETQYFGPGTRLLVL.